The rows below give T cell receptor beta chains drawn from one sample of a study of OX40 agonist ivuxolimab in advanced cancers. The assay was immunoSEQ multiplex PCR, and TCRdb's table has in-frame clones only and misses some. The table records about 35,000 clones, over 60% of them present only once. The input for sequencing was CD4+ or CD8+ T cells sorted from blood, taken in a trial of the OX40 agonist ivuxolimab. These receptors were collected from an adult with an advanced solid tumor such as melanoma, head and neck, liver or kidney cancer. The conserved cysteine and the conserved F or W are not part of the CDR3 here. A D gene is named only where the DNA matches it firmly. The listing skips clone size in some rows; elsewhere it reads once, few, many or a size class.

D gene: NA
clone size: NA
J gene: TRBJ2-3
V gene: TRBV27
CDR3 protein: ASSLGYRSTDTQY

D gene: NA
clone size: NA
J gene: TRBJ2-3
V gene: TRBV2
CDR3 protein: ASNINTDTQY

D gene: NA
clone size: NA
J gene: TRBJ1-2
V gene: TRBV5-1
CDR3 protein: ASSLGGQGQLGYT

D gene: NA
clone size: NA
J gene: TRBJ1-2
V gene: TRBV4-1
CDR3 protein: ASSQVGFYGYT

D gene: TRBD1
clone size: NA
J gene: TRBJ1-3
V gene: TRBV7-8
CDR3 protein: ASSRDRAGNTIY

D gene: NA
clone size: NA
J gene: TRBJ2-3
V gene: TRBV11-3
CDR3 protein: ASSLGRSTDTQY

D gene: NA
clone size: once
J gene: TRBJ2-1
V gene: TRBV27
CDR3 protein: ASSAMGPINEQF

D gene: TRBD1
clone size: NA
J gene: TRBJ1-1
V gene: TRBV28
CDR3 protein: ASSDRVGTEAF

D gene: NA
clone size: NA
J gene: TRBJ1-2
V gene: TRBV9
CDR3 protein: ASSPGEGAYGYT

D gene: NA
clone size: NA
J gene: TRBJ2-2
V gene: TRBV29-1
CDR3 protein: SVPPQRVNTGELF

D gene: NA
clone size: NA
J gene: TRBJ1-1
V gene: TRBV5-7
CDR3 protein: ASSYKTEAF

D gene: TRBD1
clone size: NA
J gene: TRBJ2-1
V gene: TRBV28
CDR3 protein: ASSLLTGAKYNEQF

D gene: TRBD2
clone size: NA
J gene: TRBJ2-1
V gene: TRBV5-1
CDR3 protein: ASRRETSDNEQF

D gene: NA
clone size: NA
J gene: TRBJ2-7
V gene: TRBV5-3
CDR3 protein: ARSLEWGRESYEQY

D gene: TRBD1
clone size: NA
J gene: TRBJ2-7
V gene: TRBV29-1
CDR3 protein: SVWDSIYEQY

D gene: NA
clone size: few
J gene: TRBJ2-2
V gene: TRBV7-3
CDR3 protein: ASSFNAGNTGELF

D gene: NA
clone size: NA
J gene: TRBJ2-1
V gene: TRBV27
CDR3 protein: ASSLRVLDSSPLPYNEQF

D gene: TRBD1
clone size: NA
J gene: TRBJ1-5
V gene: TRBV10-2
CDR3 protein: ASSQQGRQPQH

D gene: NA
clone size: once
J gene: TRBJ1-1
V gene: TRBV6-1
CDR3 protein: ASSGTGTVNTEAF

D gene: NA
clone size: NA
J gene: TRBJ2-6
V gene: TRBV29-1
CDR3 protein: SAQDGTPLGGANVLT

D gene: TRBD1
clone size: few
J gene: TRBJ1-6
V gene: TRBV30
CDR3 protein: AWSRTTGPGSPLH

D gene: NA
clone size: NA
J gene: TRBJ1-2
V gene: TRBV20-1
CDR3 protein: SARWGDGYT

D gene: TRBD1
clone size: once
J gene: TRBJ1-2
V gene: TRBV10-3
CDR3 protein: AISYGTAEANYGYT

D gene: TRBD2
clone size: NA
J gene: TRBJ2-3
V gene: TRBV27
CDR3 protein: ASSFNPRTSGADTQY

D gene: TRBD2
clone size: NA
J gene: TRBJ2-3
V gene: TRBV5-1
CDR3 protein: ASSLATSGATDTQY

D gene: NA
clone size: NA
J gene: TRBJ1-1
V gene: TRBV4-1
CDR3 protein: ASSQEGVGGTEAF

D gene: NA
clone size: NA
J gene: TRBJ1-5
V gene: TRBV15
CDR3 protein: ATSPQNQPQH

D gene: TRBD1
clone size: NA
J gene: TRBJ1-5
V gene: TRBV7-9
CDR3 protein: ASSSGTGVGAQH

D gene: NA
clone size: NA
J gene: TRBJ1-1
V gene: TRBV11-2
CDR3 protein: ASSLVGGGEAF

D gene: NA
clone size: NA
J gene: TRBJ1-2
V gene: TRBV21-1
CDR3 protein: ASNTKIGPFGYGYT

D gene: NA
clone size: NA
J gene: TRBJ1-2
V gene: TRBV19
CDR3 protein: ASRNRGYT

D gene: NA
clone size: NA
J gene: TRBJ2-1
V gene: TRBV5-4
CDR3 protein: ASSPDYNEQF

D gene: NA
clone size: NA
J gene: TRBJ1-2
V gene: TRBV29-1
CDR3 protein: SVTADSGYGYT

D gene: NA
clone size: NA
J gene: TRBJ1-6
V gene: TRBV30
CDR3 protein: AWSEGAINSPLH

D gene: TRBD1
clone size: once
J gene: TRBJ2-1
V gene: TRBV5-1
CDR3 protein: ASSPRVGQGDNEQF

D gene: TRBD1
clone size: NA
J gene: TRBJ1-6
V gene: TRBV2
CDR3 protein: ASSLQGAQNSPLH

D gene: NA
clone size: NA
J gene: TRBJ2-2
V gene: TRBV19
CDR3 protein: ASSVNSGVLSTGELF

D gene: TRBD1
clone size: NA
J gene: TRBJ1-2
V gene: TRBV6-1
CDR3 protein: ASSEAGGTGKYGYT

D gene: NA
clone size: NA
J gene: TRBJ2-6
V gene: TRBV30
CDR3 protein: AWSKLRRLGGGYSGANVLT

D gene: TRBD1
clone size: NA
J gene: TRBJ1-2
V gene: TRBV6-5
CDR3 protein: ASSQGARSYGYT

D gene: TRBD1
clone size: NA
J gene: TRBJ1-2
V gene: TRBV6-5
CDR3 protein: ASSYRGTGEYGYT

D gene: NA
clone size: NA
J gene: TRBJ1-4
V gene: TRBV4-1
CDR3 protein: ASSQEGWAGSEKLF